These 3 T cell receptor beta chains came from one sample sequenced in a study of cytomegalovirus exposure and HLA in healthy donors. The PCR ran on 60 Vbeta and 13 Jbeta primers. Repertoires were generated with immunoSEQ multiplex PCR, while TCRdb's copy carries only in-frame clones and drops some. This table has about 170,000 clones, 55% to 65% appearing once. Sequencing was carried out using PBMCs. These TCRs come from a man aged 35 to 55 in good health and CMV-seronegative.

This clone appeared a single time. The germline gene is not matched at one end of the junction; a read error may be the cause. This chain joins TRBV6-1 and TRBJ1-2, with a tentative D call TRBD1 (5 bases). The germline V gene has CDR1 MNHNS and CDR2 SASEGT. The CDR3 sequence is 15 residues long. Written as DNA, the CDR3 is TGTGCCAGCAGGGAAGGGTTGACAGAAACCTATGGCTACACCTTC. Translation gives CASREGLTETYGYTF.

The rearrangement uses TRBV5-4 and TRBJ2-1; weak D call: TRBD2 (6 bases). Trimming removed 4 bases from V and 9 bases from J, with 20 bases in between. The CDR3 sequence is 15 residues long. Germline V gene data show CDR1 as SGHNT and CDR2 as YYREEE (reference sequence). The CDR3 sequence: CASSPEGSLLGEQFF. Written as DNA, the CDR3 is TGTGCCAGCAGCCCGGAGGGCAGCCTGTTGGGTGAGCAGTTCTTC.

This clone showed up many times. The genes are TRBV6-6 and TRBJ2-3, with D perhaps matching TRBD1 or TRBD2 (6 bases each). The CDR3 extends over 14 amino acids. Trimming pared 6 bases from V and 4 bases from J, leaving 14 bases between. Germline CDR1 MNHNY, CDR2 SVGAGI (reference sequence). Here the CDR3 reads CASRYREVADTQYF. The CDR3, as DNA: TGTGCCAGCAGGTACAGGGAGGTAGCAGATACGCAGTATTTT.